This T cell receptor (beta chain) derives from a study of blood T cell repertoires in COVID-19. The wider study: Spain, Italy and the United States supplied samples that represented acute and convalescent COVID-19.

In the source study's methods: It was from reference gene primer amplification that nucleated cell counts were estimated. Libraries were prepared by immunoSEQ multiplex PCR; TCRdb keeps only in-frame clonotypes and omits some of them. The V and J calls and the clone size are those of that table, but D and trimming were determined from the DNA. The profile covers fewer than 350,000 clones, with around nine tenths appearing a single time and 1.5% to 2% taken by the ten largest. Clinical history reported by participants formed the basis on which cohorts were assigned. CDR1 is SGHRS, CDR2 YFSETQ, per germline. J lost 7 bases, V lost 5 bases, and 8 bases had no gene match. This CDR3 contains 14 residues.

The V and J genes are TRBV5-1 and TRBJ2-7, with 11 bases lining up with TRBD1. Sequencing input: PBMCs or T cells enriched from blood (not recorded which). This clonotype originated in a woman aged 40 to 50 who had recovered from COVID-19. This chain's CDR3 is CASRTGTGGEEQYF. In nucleotides, the CDR3 is TGCGCCAGCAGGACCGGGACAGGGGGTGAAGAGCAGTACTTC.